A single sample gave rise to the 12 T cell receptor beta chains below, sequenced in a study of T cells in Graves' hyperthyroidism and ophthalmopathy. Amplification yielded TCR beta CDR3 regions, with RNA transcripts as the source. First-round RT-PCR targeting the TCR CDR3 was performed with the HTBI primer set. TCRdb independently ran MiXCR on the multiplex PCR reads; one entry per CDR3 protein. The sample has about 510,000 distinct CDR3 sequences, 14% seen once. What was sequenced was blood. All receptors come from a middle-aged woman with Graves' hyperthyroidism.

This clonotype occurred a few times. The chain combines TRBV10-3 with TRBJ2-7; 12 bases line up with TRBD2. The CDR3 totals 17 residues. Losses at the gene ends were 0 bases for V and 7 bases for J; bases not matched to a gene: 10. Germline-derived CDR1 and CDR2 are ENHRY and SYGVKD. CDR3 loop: CAISESMTSGSLPEQYF. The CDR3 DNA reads TGTGCCATCAGTGAGTCGATGACTAGCGGGAGTCTTCCAGAGCAGTACTTC.

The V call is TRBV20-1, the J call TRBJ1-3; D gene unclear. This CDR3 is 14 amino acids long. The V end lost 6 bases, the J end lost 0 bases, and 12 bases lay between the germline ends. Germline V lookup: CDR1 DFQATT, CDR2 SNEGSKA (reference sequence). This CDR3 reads CSALLGYSGNTIYF. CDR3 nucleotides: TGCAGTGCCCTTCTGGGTTACTCTGGAAACACCATATATTTT.

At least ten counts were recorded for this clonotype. CDR3 sequence: CASRVATGREYGYTF. The CDR3 DNA reads TGTGCCAGCAGGGTCGCGACAGGGCGTGAATATGGCTACACCTTC. The genes are TRBV12-3 or TRBV12-4 and TRBJ1-2, with 7 bases lining up with TRBD1. This CDR3 has 15 amino acids. J lost 5 bases, V lost 6 bases, and 12 bases had no gene match.

The CDR3 nucleotides are TGTGCCAGCAGACTAGCGGGAGGGCCCTACGAGCAGTACTTC. This encodes CASRLAGGPYEQYF. The rearrangement joins TRBV6-2 or TRBV6-3 to TRBJ2-7; 13 positions agree with TRBD2. Trimming took 6 bases from V and 2 from J; bases not matched to a gene: 1. Germline V gene lookup returns CDR1 MNHEY and CDR2 SVGEGT. The CDR3 is made up of 14 amino acids.

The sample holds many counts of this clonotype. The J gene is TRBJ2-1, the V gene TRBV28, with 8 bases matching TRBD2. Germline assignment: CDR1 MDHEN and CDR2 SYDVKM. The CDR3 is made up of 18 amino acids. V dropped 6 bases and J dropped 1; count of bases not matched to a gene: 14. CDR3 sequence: CASSPNWSGSTSYNEQFF. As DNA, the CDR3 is TGTGCCAGCAGCCCAAATTGGAGCGGGAGTACTTCCTACAATGAGCAGTTCTTC.

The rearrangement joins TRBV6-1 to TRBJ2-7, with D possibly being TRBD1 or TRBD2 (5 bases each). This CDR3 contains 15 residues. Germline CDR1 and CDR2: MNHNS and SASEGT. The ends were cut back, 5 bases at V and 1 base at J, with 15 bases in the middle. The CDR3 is CASSWPRDGSYEQYF. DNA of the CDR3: TGTGCCAGCAGTTGGCCCCGGGACGGATCCTACGAGCAGTACTTC.

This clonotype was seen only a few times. The CDR3 is CASSPPTGQSYEQYF. Here the CDR3 DNA reads TGTGCCAGCTCACCACCTACGGGACAGTCCTACGAGCAGTACTTC. The rearrangement uses TRBV18 and TRBJ2-7; 7 bases line up with TRBD1. With 0 bases clipped from V and 1 base from J, the junction kept 3 bases outside the gene matches. The germline V gene encodes CDR1 KGHSH and CDR2 LQKENI. CDR3 length: 15 residues.

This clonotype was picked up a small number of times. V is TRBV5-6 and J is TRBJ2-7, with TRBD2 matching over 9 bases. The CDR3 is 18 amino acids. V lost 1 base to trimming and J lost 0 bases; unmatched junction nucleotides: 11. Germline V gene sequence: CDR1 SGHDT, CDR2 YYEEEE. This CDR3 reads CASSLRVGSGSYSYEQYF. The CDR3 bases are TGTGCCAGCAGCTTGCGGGTGGGTAGCGGGAGCTACTCCTACGAGCAGTACTTC.

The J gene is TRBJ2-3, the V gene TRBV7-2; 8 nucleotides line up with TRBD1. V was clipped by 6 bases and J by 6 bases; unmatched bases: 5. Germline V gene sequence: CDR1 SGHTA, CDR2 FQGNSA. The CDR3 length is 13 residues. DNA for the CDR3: TGTGCCAGCAGAGACAGGGGTGTGGATACGCAGTATTTT. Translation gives CASRDRGVDTQYF.

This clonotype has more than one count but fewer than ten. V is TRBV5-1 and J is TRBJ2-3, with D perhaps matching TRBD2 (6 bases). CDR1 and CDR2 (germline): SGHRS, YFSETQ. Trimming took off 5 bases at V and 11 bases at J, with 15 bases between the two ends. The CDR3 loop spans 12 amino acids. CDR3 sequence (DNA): TGCGCCAGCAGAGGGCCCCGGGACTTGCAGTATTTT. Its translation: CASRGPRDLQYF.

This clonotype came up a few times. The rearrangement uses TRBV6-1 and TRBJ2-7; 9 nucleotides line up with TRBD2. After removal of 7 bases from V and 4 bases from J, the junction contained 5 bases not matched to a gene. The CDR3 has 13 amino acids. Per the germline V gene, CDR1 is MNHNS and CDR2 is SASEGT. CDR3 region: CASMPSGIYEQYF. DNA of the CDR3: TGTGCCAGCATGCCTAGCGGGATTTACGAGCAGTACTTC.

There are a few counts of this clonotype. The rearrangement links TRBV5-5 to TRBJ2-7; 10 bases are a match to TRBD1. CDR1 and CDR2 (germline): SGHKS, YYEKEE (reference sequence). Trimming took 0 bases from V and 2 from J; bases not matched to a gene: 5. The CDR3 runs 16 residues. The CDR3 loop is CASSLASGTGAYEQYF. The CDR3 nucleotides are TGTGCCAGCAGCTTGGCTAGTGGGACAGGGGCCTACGAGCAGTACTTC.